A selection of T cell receptor beta chains follows, all from one sample in a study of vaccination effects on CD4 cells after COVID-19. These receptors lack a known antigen. Profiling relied on immunoSEQ multiplex PCR, and the TCRdb table lists in-frame clones only, not all of them. The sample has about 34,000 clones, roughly 73% seen once. The input for sequencing was CD4+ T cells from PBMCs cultured with a peptide pool, taken before COVID-19 vaccination. The receptors were sampled from a human donor who had a prior SARS-CoV-2 infection. CDR3s include the opening cysteine and the closing phenylalanine or tryptophan. Fields, in order: J gene, V gene, clone size, D gene, CDR3 protein, CDR3 DNA. D genes are given only for firm matches. Size tells how often a clone was seen (once, few, many) or the class of an expanded clone, and some rows leave it out.

TRBJ2-5	TRBV3-1/TRBV3-2	once	.	CASSRPGRSETQYF	TGTGCCAGCAGCCGTCCGGGACGTTCAGAGACCCAGTACTTC
TRBJ1-4	TRBV30	.	.	CAWSLGIFSEKLFF	TGTGCCTGGAGTTTAGGGATTTTTAGTGAAAAACTGTTTTTT
TRBJ2-7	TRBV7-2	.	.	CASRQSSGSESYEQYF	TGTGCCAGCAGACAGAGTAGCGGCTCGGAGAGCTACGAGCAGTACTTC
TRBJ1-6	TRBV3-1/TRBV3-2	few	.	CASSRSSGRSSYNSPLHF	TGTGCCAGCAGCCGGTCAAGTGGCAGGAGCTCCTATAATTCACCCCTCCACTTT
TRBJ1-2	TRBV28	.	.	CASSNRGRYYGYTF	TGTGCCAGCAGCAATAGGGGGAGGTATTATGGCTACACCTTC
TRBJ1-2	TRBV9	once	.	CASSAATAGYGYTF	TGTGCCAGCAGCGCAGCCACGGCGGGCTATGGCTACACCTTC
TRBJ1-2	TRBV14	.	.	CASSPTSGGGYTF	TGTGCCAGCAGCCCGACAAGCGGGGGCGGCTACACCTTC
TRBJ1-1	TRBV7-9	.	.	CASSSLGRGEAFF	TGTGCCAGCAGCTCCTTAGGACGAGGGGAAGCTTTCTTT
TRBJ1-3	TRBV5-1	.	.	CASSLGPGTVGNTIYF	TGCGCCAGCAGCTTGGGGCCCGGGACGGTTGGAAACACCATATATTTT
TRBJ2-5	TRBV4-1	.	.	CASSQVKGGTQETQYF	TGCGCCAGCAGCCAGGTAAAAGGAGGCACCCAAGAGACCCAGTACTTC
TRBJ1-2	TRBV2	few	.	CASSDSAGYGYTF	TGTGCCAGCAGTGACAGCGCCGGCTATGGCTACACCTTC
TRBJ2-3	TRBV18	.	TRBD2	CASSPGLAGDTQYF	TGTGCCAGCTCACCGGGACTAGCTGGCGATACGCAGTATTTT
TRBJ1-2	TRBV4-1	.	.	CASSQDFSGGLNYGYTF	TGCGCCAGCAGCCAAGATTTCTCTGGGGGCCTCAACTATGGCTACACCTTC
TRBJ2-7	TRBV11-2	.	.	CASSLVFGEQYF	TGTGCCAGCAGCTTAGTGTTCGGGGAGCAGTACTTC
TRBJ1-1	TRBV24-1	.	.	CATSGQSNTEAFF	TGTGCCACCAGTGGGCAGTCGAACACTGAAGCTTTCTTT
TRBJ2-2	TRBV7-9	.	.	CASSLMTGTGELFF	TGTGCCAGCAGCTTAATGACAGGGACTGGGGAGCTGTTTTTT
TRBJ2-5	TRBV30	.	TRBD2	CAWSRLAGPMETQYF	TGTGCCTGGAGTCGACTAGCGGGGCCAATGGAGACCCAGTACTTC
TRBJ2-1	TRBV2	few	TRBD2	CASSAGGQVEQFF	TGTGCCAGCAGTGCGGGAGGGCAGGTTGAGCAGTTCTTC
TRBJ2-4	TRBV11-3	.	TRBD2	CASSSLTSGRAKNIQYF	TGTGCCAGCAGCTCCTTGACTAGCGGGAGAGCCAAAAACATTCAGTACTTC
TRBJ1-2	TRBV10-3	.	.	CAISVLSYGYTF	TGTGCCATCAGTGTCCTCTCCTATGGCTACACCTTC
TRBJ2-2	TRBV7-2	once	.	CASSLIPTGELFF	TGTGCCAGCAGCTTAATACCGACCGGGGAGCTGTTTTTT
TRBJ2-7	TRBV18	.	TRBD1	CASLNDRAYEQYF	TGTGCCAGCCTGAACGACAGGGCCTACGAGCAGTACTTC
TRBJ1-1	TRBV7-2	.	TRBD1	CASSVGQIGTEAFF	TGTGCCAGCAGCGTGGGACAGATAGGCACTGAAGCTTTCTTT
TRBJ2-1	TRBV5-1	.	TRBD2	CASSLAPGTSGGAYNEQFF	TGCGCCAGCAGCTTGGCCCCCGGGACTAGCGGGGGGGCTTACAATGAGCAGTTCTTC
TRBJ1-1	TRBV21-1	.	.	CASPIGAAVNTEAFF	TGTGCCAGCCCCATCGGGGCAGCTGTGAACACTGAAGCTTTCTTT